This TCR beta chain was documented in a study of T cells after yellow fever vaccination (dated by TCRdb to about 2019). With regard to the full study: The SMART-Seq v4 Ultra Low Input RNA kit was used to prepare libraries from fractions with low cell numbers. To follow T-cell clones before and after primary and booster YFV17D yellow fever vaccination, bulk TCR alpha and beta repertoires were sequenced over time. Two healthy male donors, one aged 18 to 29 and one aged 30 to 39 years, were included in the cohort. Blood was drawn at multiple timepoints before and after primary and secondary immunization, with bulk PBMC replicates and cell subsets isolated.

This clonotype was detected ten times or more. Its antigen is not yet known. Within one base of it there is no much larger clone, and no base qualities were kept. Results and caveats for the whole study, not just this receptor: Only a couple of donors were included in the study, so the extent to which the findings can be generalized is limited. A small fraction of clonotypes appeared in both the CD4 and CD8 compartments, likely as a result of convergent recombination. Most clones expanded after primary vaccination were re-detected after the booster (96% of CD4 and about nine tenths of CD8), suggesting broad memory maintenance. Compared with the primary T-cell response, the secondary T-cell response was faster but weaker, reaching its peak on day 5 rather than on day 15. Computational filtering was needed because FACS-sorted repertoires could contain abundant contaminating clonotypes from the bulk population.

CDR1 and CDR2 are read off the germline V gene (reference sequence) as SGHKS and YYEKEE. Reading from cysteine to phenylalanine, the CDR3 counts 13 amino acids. This entry keeps only the CDR3 DNA: 39 bases, framed from base 1. V is shortened by 5 bases, J by 2 bases, and the region joining them spans 11 bases. What the treatment or condition label conveys for this sample: live attenuated yellow fever vaccine strain. A standard Ficoll-Paque protocol was used to isolate PBMCs from peripheral blood. Dynabeads CD4 and CD8 positive selection kits were used to isolate CD4 and CD8 T-cell fractions. TriZol was used to extract RNA from bulk PBMCs, from CD4 and CD8 fractions, and from dextramer-positive and dextramer-negative fractions. The instrument given in TCRdb is Illumina NovaSeq 6000. TCR cDNA was synthesized by 5'RACE template switching, which introduced a universal primer site and unique molecular identifiers. Priming for cDNA synthesis came from both the TCR alpha and TCR beta constant segments. Two PCR steps were used to amplify libraries, with sample barcodes and sequencing adapters being added in the second step. Sequencing of the libraries was done on either Illumina HiSeq 2500 (2x100 bp) or NovaSeq (2x150 bp). The original methods were these. Demultiplexing of reads and collapsing into UMI consensus sequences were performed with MIGEC, and V(D)J alignment was carried out with MiXCR. Using edgeR on replicate PBMC samples, clonotypes were called vaccine-responding if FDR was below 0.01 and the log2 fold change was above 5 up to day 15. Each bulk clonotype was labeled CD4 or CD8 based on which sequenced repertoire, CD4 or CD8, contained the clonotype at higher abundance. Using fastp at Q25 and MiXCR, TCRdb reprocessed the public reads and kept productive beta chains. Duplicate CDR3 protein sequences are folded into a single record with the most common DNA and genes. The V and J calls and clone size are TCRdb's, not the authors'. This sample lists under 250,000 distinct CDR3 sequences; 3.2% were detected once. Under 3.5% of the sample rests with the top ten.

This clonotype originated in a man younger than 35 who received the YFV17D yellow fever vaccine. The sequenced sample was CD4+ T cells sorted from PBMCs, obtained 10 days after the yellow fever booster vaccination. The chain is assembled from TRBV5-5 and TRBJ2-7, and the D gene may be TRBD1, 6 bases matching. This receptor carries the CDR3 CASSLQGTYEQYF. The nucleotide sequence reads TGTGCCAGCAGTTTACAGGGAACCTACGAGCAGTACTTC.